Sequencing of this T cell receptor (beta chain) was carried out in a study of shared clonotypes between healthy human individuals. Sequenced by immunoSEQ multiplex PCR; TCRdb stores in-frame clones only, minus some. The data show more than 450,000 clones, less than 85% seen once. The germline CDR1 and CDR2 sequences are SNHLY and FYNNEI. The V end was cut by 6 bases, the J end by 2 bases, with 24 bases between. The CDR3 length is 18 residues. The genes are TRBV2 and TRBJ2-3, with a weak D call TRBD2 (6 bases). The sequence was obtained from a woman between 40 and 50 years old in good health. Some clones in this sample may be carry-over from other donors' samples. Sequenced material: PBMCs. DNA of the CDR3: TGTGCCAGCAGCGGACCGCTGCCCGGTGCGGGGATCACAGATACGCAGTATTTT. Amino acids: CASSGPLPGAGITDTQYF.